Each of the 5 T cell receptor beta chains below was sequenced from the same sample in a study of identical twins (dated by TCRdb to the mid-2010s). The library was prepared using 5' RACE. TCRdb lists the instrument as Illumina HiSeq 2000. Using fastp at Q25 and MiXCR, TCRdb reprocessed the public reads and kept productive beta chains. Duplicate CDR3 protein sequences are folded into a single record with the most common DNA and genes. In all, the sample holds 250,000 to 300,000 distinct CDR3 sequences, and 8.5% to 9.5% of those were seen once. The ten largest clones represent under 7.5% of the sample. Separately, the same data were catalogued under a study of yellow fever vaccine responses in identical twins.

The sample comprised CD8+ T cells sorted from blood. The receptors derive from a woman between 18 and 29 years old in good health.

This clonotype was seen at least ten times. One end of the junction varies from germline; a read error may be responsible. The chain employs TRBV7-9 and TRBJ2-5; 7 bases align to TRBD1. The CDR3 contains 13 residues. Germline V gene sequence: CDR1 SEHNR, CDR2 FQNEAQ (reference sequence). CDR3 region: CASSAWTGETLYF. DNA for the CDR3: TGTGCCAGCAGCGCGTGGACAGGAGAGACCCTGTACTTC.

The genes are TRBV27 and TRBJ2-1, with 8 nucleotides matching TRBD2. Germline V lookup: CDR1 MNHEY, CDR2 SMNVEV (reference sequence). Trimming cost V 8 bases and J 2 bases; bases outside gene matches: 5. This CDR3 is 14 amino acids long. The CDR3 here is CASRPGLAYNEQFF. Written as DNA, the CDR3 is TGTGCCAGCCGTCCGGGACTAGCCTACAATGAGCAGTTCTTC.

Written as DNA, the CDR3 is TGTGCCAGCAGCCTTTCGGCCGGGCCACCACGACAGACCGAGCAGTACTTC. Translating gives CASSLSAGPPRQTEQYF. This sequence joins TRBV11-2 and TRBJ2-7; D is possibly TRBD1 (5 bases). The CDR3 has 17 residues. Trimming stripped 5 bases from V and 6 bases from J, with 26 bases between. Looked up from germline, CDR1 is SGHAT and CDR2 is FQNNGV.

The sample holds many counts of this clonotype. This rearrangement joins TRBV28 to TRBJ2-7; TRBD2 matches 9 bases. Germline values: CDR1 MDHEN, CDR2 SYDVKM. V was pared by 6 bases and J by 6 bases, with 12 bases of the junction left unmatched. The CDR3 is made up of 15 amino acids. CDR3 coding DNA: TGTGCCAGCAGCTGGGCAGCGGGAGGAACCTCCGAGCAGTACTTC. Amino acid sequence: CASSWAAGGTSEQYF. Full variable domain (rest looked up from reference TRBV28 and TRBJ2-7): DVKVTQSSRYLVKRTGEKVFLECVQDMDHENMFWYRQDPGLGLRLIYFSYDVKMKEKGDIPEGYSVSREKKERFSLILESASTNQTSMYLCASSWAAGGTSEQYFGPGTRLTVT.

This clonotype came up a few times. This chain links TRBV20-1 with TRBJ1-2; possible D gene TRBD1, 6 bases. The CDR3 has 15 residues. CDR1 DFQATT and CDR2 SNEGSKA come from the germline V gene (reference sequence). V lost 3 bases and J 1 base, leaving 15 bases between the germline ends. The chain's CDR3 is CSARDAGANNYGYTF. Here the CDR3 DNA reads TGCAGTGCTAGGGACGCAGGGGCGAATAACTATGGCTACACCTTC.